This T cell receptor (beta chain) was profiled in a study of blood T cells in healthy people across ages. Study overall: Using template switching, researchers captured about one barcoded beta molecule for each two T cells.

This clonotype was seen just once. An end of the junction does not agree with germline; a read error may underlie this. Per individual sample, total RNA of at least 5.5 micrograms was extracted. The CDR3 is made up of 17 amino acids. CDR1 is SEHNR and CDR2 is FQNEAQ in the germline V gene (reference sequence). A second about 6 to 11 cycle PCR used barcoded and J-beta primers. MiXCR, applied by TCRdb to the 5' RACE reads, yields one record per CDR3 protein. The sample holds hundreds of thousands of distinct CDR3 sequences; around 40% are singletons and the top ten take about 20%. Specimen: blood. The receptor comes from a woman aged 60-75 years in good health. V and J are TRBV7-9 and TRBJ1-1, with 9 nucleotides matching TRBD1. The CDR3 bases are TGTGCCTGCAGCTTAGCATCCGGGGGACAGGGGAACACTGAAGCTTTCTTT. It codes for CACSLASGGQGNTEAFF.